What follows are 15 T cell receptor beta chains derived from one specimen sequenced in a study of identical twins. TCRdb reprocessed the 5' RACE reads via MiXCR and lists one record per CDR3 protein. The repertoire holds roughly 1,500,000 distinct CDR3 sequences, with 25% to 35% as singletons. Material for sequencing was cord blood. The receptors were sampled from a newborn girl in good health.

This clonotype turned up a few times. V gene TRBV24-1 combines with J gene TRBJ2-7; D is possibly TRBD1 or TRBD2 (6 bases each). The CDR3 contains 13 residues. Trimming cost V 8 bases and J 7 bases, with 17 bases left between them. CDR1 is KGHDR, CDR2 SFDVKD, per germline. In DNA, the CDR3 is TGTGCCACCATGAAGGGGGGCTACAATGAGCAGTACTTC. Translation gives CATMKGGYNEQYF.

The chain couples TRBV3-1 to TRBJ2-7; D possibly corresponds to TRBD2 (5 bases). The CDR3 has 13 amino acids. V was trimmed by 2 bases and J by 2 bases, leaving 7 bases between them. Germline V gene lookup returns CDR1 LGHDT and CDR2 YNNKEL (reference sequence). The CDR3 is CASSQRRTYEQYF. Here the CDR3 DNA reads TGTGCCAGCAGCCAACGGAGGACCTACGAGCAGTACTTC.

V usage is TRBV2 and J usage is TRBJ2-3; D gene unclear. Germline CDR1 reads SNHLY; CDR2 reads FYNNEI. The CDR3 has 15 residues. The ends were cut back, 4 bases at V and 1 base at J, with 12 bases in the middle. In nucleotides, the CDR3 is TGTGCCAGCAGTGTGATTCGTGGGGGCACAGATACGCAGTATTTT. This gives the protein CASSVIRGGTDTQYF.

This chain joins TRBV12-3 or TRBV12-4 and TRBJ2-7; D not resolved. The CDR3 is 14 amino acids. Trimming stripped 3 bases from V and 3 bases from J, with 12 bases between. CDR3 in amino acids: CASSLDPRDYEQYF. CDR3 in DNA: TGTGCCAGCAGTTTGGACCCAAGGGACTACGAGCAGTACTTC.

The J gene is TRBJ2-7, the V gene TRBV11-2; D gene uncertain. Per the germline V gene, CDR1 is SGHAT and CDR2 is FQNNGV. CDR3 length: 15 residues. V lost 0 bases and J lost 3, with 12 bases in between. In nucleotides, the CDR3 is TGTGCCAGCAGCTTAGAACCTAAGGCCGTCTACGAGCAGTACTTC. It specifies CASSLEPKAVYEQYF.

The CDR3 loop is CASSRGGPTEAFF. The CDR3 DNA is TGCGCCAGCAGCCGGGGGGGACCCACTGAAGCTTTCTTT. The gene calls are TRBV4-1 and TRBJ1-1; D may be TRBD1 (5 bases). With 4 bases removed from V and 4 bases from J, the gap between germline ends came to 10 bases. CDR3 length equals 13 residues. Looked up from germline, CDR1 is MGHRA and CDR2 is YSYEKL.

This clonotype has more than one count but fewer than ten. This chain joins TRBV20-1 and TRBJ2-7; 8 positions agree with TRBD1. This CDR3 is built from 16 residues. CDR1 is DFQATT and CDR2 is SNEGSKA in the germline V gene (reference sequence). V was pared by 4 bases and J by 1 base, with 12 bases of the junction left unmatched. The CDR3 DNA is TGCAGTGCTACACGACAGGGGCGCTTGCATTCCTACGAGCAGTACTTC. It codes for CSATRQGRLHSYEQYF.

This clonotype was observed a handful of times. This rearrangement joins TRBV20-1 to TRBJ1-6; tentative D call: TRBD1 (5 bases). The V and J ends lost 0 bases and 8 bases respectively, with 14 bases between them. This CDR3 has 15 amino acids. The germline gives CDR1 DFQATT, CDR2 SNEGSKA (reference sequence). CDR3 amino acids: CSAREGGPLDSPLHF. The CDR3 region has the DNA TGCAGTGCTAGAGAGGGGGGACCCCTAGATTCACCCCTCCACTTT.

This chain joins TRBV29-1 and TRBJ2-3; D is possibly TRBD2 (6 bases). This CDR3 has 14 residues. The ends were cut back, 2 bases at V and 5 bases at J, with 14 bases in the middle. Germline lookup yields CDR1 SQVTM and CDR2 ANQGSEA. The CDR3 DNA reads as TGCAGCGTTGAAACCCAGCGGGCGAGAGATACGCAGTATTTT. It translates to CSVETQRARDTQYF.

The chain joins TRBV30 to TRBJ2-7; D possibly corresponds to TRBD1 (6 bases). V gave up 2 bases and J gave up 2 bases, with 10 bases separating them. CDR1 and CDR2 from the germline V gene are GTSNPN and SVGIG (reference sequence). This CDR3 contains 13 residues. The CDR3 DNA sequence: TGTGCCTGGAGTCCTACAGGGCCCTACGAGCAGTACTTC. Protein sequence: CAWSPTGPYEQYF. Based on the CDR3 plus reference TRBV30 and TRBJ2-7, the full variable domain is SQTIHQWPATLVQPVGSPLSLECTVEGTSNPNLYWYRQAAGRGLQLLFYSVGIGQISSEVPQNLSASRPQDRQFILSSKKLLLSDSGFYLCAWSPTGPYEQYFGPGTRLTVT.

The chain carries TRBV4-1 and TRBJ1-5; unclear D gene. The germline V and J ends were trimmed by 8 bases and 0 bases, with 11 bases remaining between them. Germline V gene lookup returns CDR1 MGHRA and CDR2 YSYEKL. This CDR3 spans 14 amino acids. The CDR3 DNA follows: TGCGCCAGCGAGGCGGGATATAGCAATCAGCCCCAGCATTTT. This translates into CASEAGYSNQPQHF.

This clonotype came up a few times. This chain uses TRBV12-3 or TRBV12-4 with TRBJ1-5; a possible D gene is TRBD1 (5 bases). The CDR3 is 15 amino acids. V was clipped by 2 bases and J by 4 bases, with 12 bases between them. CDR3 nucleotides: TGTGCCAGCAGTTTACAGGGTGGTCGGAATCAGCCCCAGCATTTT. It translates to CASSLQGGRNQPQHF.

V gene TRBV14 combines with J gene TRBJ1-1; the match to TRBD1 covers 11 bases. The CDR3 runs to 13 residues. In germline, CDR1 is SGHDN, CDR2 FVKESK. The V segment lost 11 bases and the J segment 12 bases; nucleotides outside the gene matches: 14. The CDR3 nucleotides are TGTGCCCACTTTTACTGGACAGGGGGCAAATCTTTCTTT. Its protein is CAHFYWTGGKSFF.

This clonotype was observed a handful of times. The chain joins TRBV24-1 to TRBJ2-3; 9 nucleotides line up with TRBD1. V dropped 3 bases and J dropped 0; count of bases not matched to a gene: 12. This CDR3 region has 19 residues. CDR1 and CDR2 (germline): KGHDR, SFDVKD. This CDR3 reads CATSDPAGRQGGSTDTQYF. In nucleotides, the CDR3 is TGTGCCACCAGTGATCCGGCCGGCCGACAGGGGGGGAGCACAGATACGCAGTATTTT.

The chain links TRBV5-5 to TRBJ1-2, with D possibly TRBD1 on 5 matching bases. The CDR3 runs to 15 residues. CDR1 SGHKS and CDR2 YYEKEE come from the germline V gene (reference sequence). The V end was cut by 3 bases, the J end by 1 base, with 13 bases between. The CDR3 reads CASSSGPGSNYGYTF. CDR3 bases: TGTGCCAGCAGCTCCGGCCCAGGGAGTAACTATGGCTACACCTTC.